Presented here are 7 T cell receptor beta chains from one specimen sequenced in a study of blood T cell repertoires in COVID-19. Produced via immunoSEQ multiplex PCR; TCRdb's table is partial and in-frame only. The sample lists about 71,000 clones, 80% to 90% occurring once. The specimen was peripheral blood. Source of these receptors: a man under 40 with acute or convalescent COVID-19.

J is TRBJ1-6 and V is TRBV2, with D possibly TRBD1 on 6 matching bases. CDR1 and CDR2 from the germline V gene are SNHLY and FYNNEI. Trimming pared 9 bases from V and 6 bases from J, leaving 15 bases between. The CDR3 is 14 amino acids. CDR3 nucleotides: TGTGCCAGTAGAAAGACAGGTTTTAATTCACCCCTCCACTTT. It yields the protein CASRKTGFNSPLHF.

The rearrangement joins TRBV28 to TRBJ1-1; 7 bases map to TRBD1. CDR1 MDHEN and CDR2 SYDVKM come from the germline V gene. J gave up 4 bases and V 3 bases, and 8 bases lay outside the gene matches. This CDR3 has 15 amino acids. The CDR3 protein is CASSFTQGLVTEAFF. The CDR3 nucleotides are TGTGCCAGCAGTTTCACACAGGGGTTGGTCACTGAAGCTTTCTTT.

The chain employs TRBV7-8 and TRBJ1-1; no reliable D call. The ends were cut back, 2 bases at V and 1 base at J, with 8 bases in the middle. CDR3 length: 14 residues. Germline CDR1 and CDR2: SGHVS and FQNEAQ. The CDR3 loop is CASSLSEGNTEAFF. CDR3 bases: TGTGCCAGCAGCTTAAGCGAGGGGAACACTGAAGCTTTCTTT.

This chain uses TRBV30 with TRBJ1-2; maybe TRBD1 (6 bases). The CDR3 is 14 residues long. CDR1 GTSNPN and CDR2 SVGIG come from the germline V gene (reference sequence). Trimming removed 3 bases from V and 9 bases from J, with 20 bases in between. The CDR3 loop reads CAWRKSGQSLSYTF. The CDR3 DNA reads TGTGCCTGGAGAAAATCGGGACAATCATTGAGCTACACCTTC.

The chain carries TRBV6-5 and TRBJ2-5, with a tentative D call TRBD1 (6 bases). Between the trimmed V and J ends, which lost 6 bases and 0 bases, there was a span of 11 bases. Germline lookup yields CDR1 MNHEY and CDR2 SVGAGI. This CDR3 is built from 14 residues. CDR3 sequence reads: CASSRDTNQETQYF. In DNA, the CDR3 is TGTGCCAGCAGCCGGGACACTAACCAAGAGACCCAGTACTTC.

This clone was recorded a few times. This chain uses TRBV11-2 with TRBJ2-7; D is unresolved. This CDR3 has 14 amino acids. With 4 bases removed from V and 3 bases from J, the gap between germline ends came to 13 bases. In germline, CDR1 is SGHAT, CDR2 FQNNGV. The CDR3 region has the DNA TGTGCCAGCAGCTCCTTAAGACTTTTCTACGAGCAGTACGTC. It encodes CASSSLRLFYEQYV.

The table lists this clone with a count of one. The rearrangement links TRBV7-8 to TRBJ2-3, with 9 bases lining up with TRBD2. The CDR3 contains 17 residues. Losses at the gene ends were 4 bases for V and 0 bases for J; bases not matched to a gene: 8. Germline V lookup: CDR1 SGHVS, CDR2 FQNEAQ. CDR3 loop: CASSYLGGGESTDTQYF. The CDR3, as DNA: TGTGCCAGCAGCTACCTAGGCGGGGGGGAAAGCACAGATACGCAGTATTTT.